A single sample is the source of the 30 T cell receptor beta chains below, sequenced in a study of blood T cell repertoires in COVID-19. The assay was immunoSEQ multiplex PCR, and TCRdb's table has in-frame clones only and misses some. The data show around 70,000 clones, about 90% seen once. Sequenced material: peripheral blood. The origin of the receptors is a human donor in a cohort sampled during active COVID-19.

V is TRBV6-2 or TRBV6-3 and J is TRBJ2-3; D remains unclear. V lost 2 bases, J lost 1 base, and 10 bases lay in between. This CDR3 is 15 amino acids long. Germline V gene sequence: CDR1 MNHEY, CDR2 SVGEGT. DNA of the CDR3: TGTGCCAGCAGTTACGACGAGGCGGGCACAGATACGCAGTATTTT. Translated, it gives CASSYDEAGTDTQYF.

V and J are TRBV5-6 and TRBJ1-3; a weak D match, TRBD1 (5 bases). The CDR3 loop spans 13 amino acids. Between the trimmed V and J ends, which lost 2 bases and 6 bases, there was a span of 9 bases. Germline V CDR1 and CDR2: SGHDT, YYEEEE. CDR3 sequence: CASSFQGENTIYF. Here the CDR3 DNA reads TGTGCCAGCAGCTTCCAGGGTGAAAACACCATATATTTT. The full variable domain, in which reference TRBV5-6 and TRBJ1-3 provide the parts outside the CDR3, is DAGVTQSPTHLIKTRGQQVTLRCSPKSGHDTVSWYQQALGQGPQFIFQYYEEEERQRGNFPDRFSGHQFPNYSSELNVNALLLGDSALYLCASSFQGENTIYFGEGSWLTVV.

The chain joins TRBV7-2 to TRBJ2-5; 7 bases agree with TRBD2. This CDR3 region has 14 residues. After removal of 2 bases from V and 2 bases from J, the junction contained 2 bases not matched to a gene. Germline CDR1 and CDR2: SGHTA and FQGNSA. The CDR3 reads CASSLNGGQETQYF. CDR3 DNA sequence: TGTGCCAGCAGCTTAAACGGGGGGCAAGAGACCCAGTACTTC.

The chain has TRBV7-9 and TRBJ2-3; 7 bases line up with TRBD2. The trim removed 3 bases at V and 2 bases at J, leaving 5 bases unmatched. Germline V gene sequence: CDR1 SEHNR, CDR2 FQNEAQ (reference sequence). The CDR3 loop spans 15 amino acids. CDR3 in amino acids: CASSLVKRDTDTQYF. The CDR3 DNA is TGTGCCAGCAGCTTGGTCAAGCGGGACACAGATACGCAGTATTTT. Based on the CDR3 plus reference TRBV7-9 and TRBJ2-3, the full variable domain is DTGVSQNPRHKITKRGQNVTFRCDPISEHNRLYWYRQTLGQGPEFLTYFQNEAQLEKSRLLSDRFSAERPKGSFSTLEIQRTEQGDSAMYLCASSLVKRDTDTQYFGPGTRLTVL.

The chain joins TRBV7-2 to TRBJ2-7; 7 nucleotides agree with TRBD1. Trimming cost V 6 bases and J 5 bases; bases outside gene matches: 10. The CDR3 covers 14 residues. Germline V gene lookup returns CDR1 SGHTA and CDR2 FQGNSA. CDR3 loop: CASRTRDRPNEQYF. The CDR3 nucleotides read TGTGCCAGCAGGACCCGGGACAGACCCAACGAGCAGTACTTC.

The chain uses TRBV19 and TRBJ2-1; 8 positions match TRBD2. The V segment lost 1 base and the J segment 1 base; nucleotides outside the gene matches: 9. Germline assignment: CDR1 LNHDA and CDR2 SQIVND (reference sequence). The CDR3 spans 18 residues. CDR3 amino acids: CASSIGAGGAWSYNEQFF. DNA for the CDR3: TGTGCCAGTAGTATAGGGGCCGGGGGGGCTTGGTCCTACAATGAGCAGTTCTTC.

This clone was picked up a small number of times. The genes are TRBV18 and TRBJ1-5; no firm D call. Germline V gene sequence: CDR1 KGHSH, CDR2 LQKENI. Deletions cut 3 bases from V and 0 bases from J, with 12 bases between. This CDR3 contains 16 residues. CDR3 bases: TGTGCCAGCTCACCGCGACAACAGAGTAGCAATCAGCCCCAGCATTTT. This codes for CASSPRQQSSNQPQHF.

This rearrangement joins TRBV5-1 to TRBJ2-5; unclear D gene. The V end lost 3 bases, the J end lost 0 bases, and 9 bases lay between the germline ends. Germline CDR1 is SGHRS and CDR2 is YFSETQ. The CDR3 has 14 residues. In nucleotides, the CDR3 is TGCGCCAGCAGCTCGACTGGGTACCAAGAGACCCAGTACTTC. Translated: CASSSTGYQETQYF. The full variable domain, with the rest looked up from reference TRBV5-1 and TRBJ2-5, is KAGVTQTPRYLIKTRGQQVTLSCSPISGHRSVSWYQQTPGQGLQFLFEYFSETQRNKGNFPGRFSGRQFSNSRSEMNVSTLELGDSALYLCASSSTGYQETQYFGPGTRLLVL.

The V gene is TRBV3-1 (or the pseudogene TRBV3-2), the J gene TRBJ2-7; 7 nucleotides match TRBD1. The CDR3 covers 15 residues. Trimming cost V 2 bases and J 1 base; bases outside gene matches: 5. Germline V gives CDR1 LGHDT, CDR2 YNNKEL (reference sequence). The CDR3, as DNA: TGTGCCAGCAGCCAATCAGGACAGGTGTCCTACGAGCAGTACTTC. As protein: CASSQSGQVSYEQYF.

The rearrangement joins TRBV5-1 to TRBJ2-1, with D maybe TRBD2 (6 bases). The germline V and J ends were trimmed by 4 bases and 7 bases, with 12 bases remaining between them. CDR3 length: 13 residues. Germline V gene sequence: CDR1 SGHRS, CDR2 YFSETQ. The DNA for the CDR3 is TGCGCCAGCAGCCGGGAGACCCGGAATGAGCAGTTCTTC. Translating gives CASSRETRNEQFF.

The J gene is TRBJ2-7, the V gene TRBV6-5; D is possibly TRBD2 (6 bases). This CDR3 spans 12 amino acids. CDR1 is MNHEY and CDR2 is SVGAGI in the germline V gene. Trimming removed 8 bases from V and 5 bases from J, with 13 bases in between. CDR3 DNA sequence: TGTGCCAGCGTGGAACGGGGGAACGAGCAGTACTTC. This sequence encodes CASVERGNEQYF.

The chain links TRBV12-3 or TRBV12-4 to TRBJ1-5; possible D gene TRBD1, 6 bases. Trimming stripped 7 bases from V and 6 bases from J, with 13 bases between. This CDR3 contains 13 residues. CDR3 in DNA: TGTGCCAGCACCTTGGGGGGGCTTCAGCCCCAGCATTTT. Its protein product is CASTLGGLQPQHF.

The genes are TRBV28 and TRBJ2-5; 9 bases map to TRBD1. Germline-derived CDR1 and CDR2 are MDHEN and SYDVKM. There are 14 residues in the CDR3. Trimming at V came to 5 bases and at J to 1 base, leaving 2 bases not matched to a gene. CDR3 loop: CASSTGGLQETQYF. As DNA, the CDR3 is TGTGCCAGCAGTACAGGGGGCCTCCAAGAGACCCAGTACTTC.

V usage is TRBV7-2 and J usage is TRBJ2-4; TRBD2 aligns across 8 bases. This CDR3 comprises 17 residues. With V trimmed by 2 bases and J by 1 base, 7 bases remained unmatched. Germline assignment: CDR1 SGHTA and CDR2 FQGNSA. CDR3 DNA sequence: TGTGCCAGCAGCTTAAGATCGGGCGGGAGGGCCAAAAACATTCAGTACTTC. Its translation is CASSLRSGGRAKNIQYF.

V usage is TRBV6-2 or TRBV6-3 and J usage is TRBJ1-6; 8 bases line up with TRBD1. Germline V gene data show CDR1 as MNHEY and CDR2 as SVGEGT. With V trimmed by 0 bases and J by 6 bases, 7 bases remained unmatched. The CDR3 totals 17 residues. CDR3 nucleotide sequence: TGTGCCAGCAGTTACTCCCAACAGGGGGGACTTAATTCACCCCTCCACTTT. Encoded protein: CASSYSQQGGLNSPLHF.

V and J are TRBV30 and TRBJ2-7, with a weak D call TRBD1 (6 bases). This CDR3 comprises 11 residues. CDR1 and CDR2 (germline): GTSNPN, SVGIG (reference sequence). Trimming removed 4 bases at V and 5 bases at J, with 9 bases between. CDR3 sequence (DNA): TGTGCCTGGACCTCAGGGGACGAGCAGTACTTC. Protein: CAWTSGDEQYF.

This clone occurred a few times. CDR3 region: CAWSVSGNDQPQHF. In DNA, the CDR3 is TGTGCCTGGAGTGTATCGGGAAACGATCAGCCCCAGCATTTT. The chain carries TRBV30 and TRBJ1-5; D is unresolved. The CDR3 covers 14 residues. The germline V gene encodes CDR1 GTSNPN and CDR2 SVGIG (reference sequence). V shed 0 bases and J shed 5 bases, with 11 bases lying between them.

The chain employs TRBV25-1 and TRBJ1-1; D is unclear. V lost 9 bases to trimming and J lost 7 bases, with 12 bases between them. The CDR3 covers 11 residues. Germline-derived CDR1 and CDR2 are MGHDK and SYGVNS. The CDR3 bases are TGTGCCAGAGACCAGCGGATTGAAGCTTTCTTT. As protein: CARDQRIEAFF.

This sequence joins TRBV6-5 and TRBJ2-1; tentatively, D is TRBD2 (6 bases). Germline CDR1 MNHEY, CDR2 SVGAGI. Trimming cost V 10 bases and J 8 bases, with 18 bases left between them. This CDR3 is 13 amino acids long. As DNA, the CDR3 is TGTGCCACCCCGGGGGTAGTCGGTTATGAGCAGTTCTTC. It specifies CATPGVVGYEQFF.

The chain has TRBV12-3 or TRBV12-4 and TRBJ2-7; D unclear. The CDR3 has 12 amino acids. The V gene lost 5 bases and the J gene lost 2 bases, with 7 bases spanning the gap. The CDR3 loop reads CASSRDTYEQYF. The CDR3 DNA reads TGTGCCAGCAGTCGAGACACCTACGAGCAGTACTTC.

The count of this clone is one. The chain has TRBV28 and TRBJ2-3; 10 positions agree with TRBD1. This CDR3 has 17 amino acids. Germline CDR1 and CDR2: MDHEN and SYDVKM. The trim removed 8 bases at V and 0 bases at J, leaving 11 bases unmatched. CDR3 amino acids: CASGGQGKSFSTDTQYF. The DNA for the CDR3 is TGTGCCAGCGGGGGACAGGGGAAGTCCTTTAGCACAGATACGCAGTATTTT.

This chain links TRBV6-6 with TRBJ1-2, with D perhaps matching TRBD1 (5 bases). Germline loops: CDR1 MNHNY, CDR2 SVGAGI (reference sequence). V gave up 8 bases and J gave up 8 bases, with 18 bases separating them. The CDR3 is made up of 13 amino acids. The CDR3 DNA sequence: TGTGCCAGCGTTTCCTCCGACAGCTGGGGCTACACCTTC. This gives the protein CASVSSDSWGYTF.

The CDR3 reads CASSSRTSPTDTQYF. In DNA form, the CDR3 reads TGCGCCAGCAGCTCGAGGACTAGCCCCACAGATACGCAGTATTTT. V gene TRBV4-1 combines with J gene TRBJ2-3; the match to TRBD2 covers 8 bases. V shed 5 bases and J 2 bases; nucleotides not matched to a gene: 6. The CDR3 length is 15 residues. Germline V CDR1 and CDR2: MGHRA, YSYEKL.

This clone has ten or more counts. V usage is TRBV7-3 and J usage is TRBJ1-5, with D uncertain. The CDR3 sequence is 13 residues long. V lost 4 bases to trimming and J lost 4 bases, with 8 bases between them. Germline CDR1 and CDR2: SGHTA and FQGTGA. DNA of the CDR3: TGTGCCAGCAGCTCACAGCGGAATCAGCCCCAGCATTTT. It is translated as CASSSQRNQPQHF.

The genes are TRBV19 and TRBJ2-7; 8 bases are a match to TRBD2. The ends lost 7 bases at V and 4 bases at J; junction bases unmatched: 9. In germline, CDR1 is LNHDA, CDR2 SQIVND (reference sequence). This CDR3 spans 14 amino acids. The CDR3 DNA sequence: TGTGCCAGTAATCCGGGGGGGCCGGGGTACGAGCAGTACTTC. Protein: CASNPGGPGYEQYF.

The rearrangement joins TRBV7-2 to TRBJ1-5; weak D call: TRBD1 (5 bases). Looked up from germline, CDR1 is SGHTA and CDR2 is FQGNSA. Trimming removed 0 bases at V and 2 bases at J, with 8 bases between. This CDR3 comprises 15 residues. In DNA, the CDR3 is TGTGCCAGCAGCTTAGCAGGGGTCGGCAATCAGCCCCAGCATTTT. Protein: CASSLAGVGNQPQHF.

The genes are TRBV5-1 and TRBJ1-1, with D hard to call. This CDR3 has 15 residues. Trimming stripped 0 bases from V and 3 bases from J, with 12 bases between. CDR1 is SGHRS, CDR2 YFSETQ, per germline. As DNA, the CDR3 is TGCGCCAGCAGCTTGGGGCCGGGTCTCGACACTGAAGCTTTCTTT. The encoded protein is CASSLGPGLDTEAFF.

V usage is TRBV3-1 (or the pseudogene TRBV3-2) and J usage is TRBJ2-5, with 12 bases that match TRBD2. Trimming removed 0 bases from V and 4 bases from J; junction bases left unmatched: 9. Looked up from germline, CDR1 is LGHDT and CDR2 is YNNKEL (reference sequence). The CDR3 has 18 amino acids. The CDR3 region has the DNA TGTGCCAGCAGCCAAGATGCTAGCGGGGGGGCCTCTTCAGAGACCCAGTACTTC. As protein: CASSQDASGGASSETQYF.

V usage is TRBV19 and J usage is TRBJ1-6, with unresolved D. V lost 6 bases to trimming and J lost 5 bases, with 11 bases between them. Germline values: CDR1 LNHDA, CDR2 SQIVND (reference sequence). This CDR3 has 14 amino acids. The DNA of the CDR3 is TGTGCCAGTAGCCGGAGAAGTAATAATTCACCCCTCCACTTT. It is translated as CASSRRSNNSPLHF.

The chain has TRBV5-1 and TRBJ2-2; the match to TRBD2 covers 8 bases. The CDR3 is 15 amino acids. Germline V gene lookup returns CDR1 SGHRS and CDR2 YFSETQ. The V and J ends lost 4 bases and 3 bases, in that order; junction bases with no gene match: 5. The CDR3 protein is CASSISGDYTGELFF. CDR3 DNA sequence: TGCGCCAGCAGCATTAGCGGGGACTACACCGGGGAGCTGTTTTTT. Supplemented by reference TRBV5-1 and TRBJ2-2, the full variable domain reads KAGVTQTPRYLIKTRGQQVTLSCSPISGHRSVSWYQQTPGQGLQFLFEYFSETQRNKGNFPGRFSGRQFSNSRSEMNVSTLELGDSALYLCASSISGDYTGELFFGEGSRLTVL.